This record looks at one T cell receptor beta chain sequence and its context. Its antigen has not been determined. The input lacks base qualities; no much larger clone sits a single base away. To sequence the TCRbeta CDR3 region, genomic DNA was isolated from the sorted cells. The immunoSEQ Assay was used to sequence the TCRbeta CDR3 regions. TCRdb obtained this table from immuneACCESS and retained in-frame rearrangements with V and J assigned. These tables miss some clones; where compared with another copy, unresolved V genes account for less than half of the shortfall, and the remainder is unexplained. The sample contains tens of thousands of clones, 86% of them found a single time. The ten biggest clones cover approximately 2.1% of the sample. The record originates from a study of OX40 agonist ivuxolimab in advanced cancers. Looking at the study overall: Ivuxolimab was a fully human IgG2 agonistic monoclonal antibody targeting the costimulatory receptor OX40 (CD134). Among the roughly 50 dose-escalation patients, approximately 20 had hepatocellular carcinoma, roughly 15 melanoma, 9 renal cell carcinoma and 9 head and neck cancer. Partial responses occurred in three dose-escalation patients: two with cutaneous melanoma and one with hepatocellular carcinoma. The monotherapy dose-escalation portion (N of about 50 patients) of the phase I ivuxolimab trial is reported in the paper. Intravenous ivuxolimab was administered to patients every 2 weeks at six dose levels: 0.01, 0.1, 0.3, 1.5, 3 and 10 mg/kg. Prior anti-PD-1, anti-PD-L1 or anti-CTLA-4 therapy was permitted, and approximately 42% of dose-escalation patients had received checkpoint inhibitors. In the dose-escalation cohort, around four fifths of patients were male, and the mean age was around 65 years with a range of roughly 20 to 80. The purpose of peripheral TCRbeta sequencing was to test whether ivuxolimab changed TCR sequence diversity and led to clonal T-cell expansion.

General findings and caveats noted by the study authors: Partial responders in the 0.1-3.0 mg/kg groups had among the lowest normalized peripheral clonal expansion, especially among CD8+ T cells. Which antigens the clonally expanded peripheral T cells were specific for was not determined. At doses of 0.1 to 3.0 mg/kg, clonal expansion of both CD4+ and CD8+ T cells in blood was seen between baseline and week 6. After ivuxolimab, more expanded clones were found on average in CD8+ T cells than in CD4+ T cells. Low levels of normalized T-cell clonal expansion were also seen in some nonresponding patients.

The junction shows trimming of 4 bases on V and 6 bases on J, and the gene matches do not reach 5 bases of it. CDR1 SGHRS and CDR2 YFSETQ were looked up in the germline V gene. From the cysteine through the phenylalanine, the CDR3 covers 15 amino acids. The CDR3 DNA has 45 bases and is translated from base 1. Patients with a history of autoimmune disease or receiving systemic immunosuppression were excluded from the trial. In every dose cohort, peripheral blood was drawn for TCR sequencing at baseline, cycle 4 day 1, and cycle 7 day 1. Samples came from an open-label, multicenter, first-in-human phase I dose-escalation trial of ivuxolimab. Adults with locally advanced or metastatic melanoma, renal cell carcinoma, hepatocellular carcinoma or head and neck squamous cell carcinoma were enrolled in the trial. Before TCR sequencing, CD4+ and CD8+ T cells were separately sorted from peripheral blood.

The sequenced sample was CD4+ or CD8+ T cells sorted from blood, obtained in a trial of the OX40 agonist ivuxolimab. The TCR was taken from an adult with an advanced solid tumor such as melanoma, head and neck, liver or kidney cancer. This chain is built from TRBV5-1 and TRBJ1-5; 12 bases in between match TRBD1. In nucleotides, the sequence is TGCGCCAGCAGCATCGGGACAGGGGGCACTCAGCCCCAGCATTTT. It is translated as CASSIGTGGTQPQHF.